What follows is one T cell receptor (beta chain) and its context. This sample is drawn from a study of blood T cell repertoires in COVID-19. Clones were read by immunoSEQ multiplex PCR, and TCRdb kept only the in-frame ones, dropping some. The table records over 90,000 clones, roughly 80% of them present only once. The CDR3 spans 15 residues. Germline V gene sequence: CDR1 SEHNR, CDR2 FQNEAQ (reference sequence). With 5 bases removed from V and 5 bases from J, the gap between germline ends came to 19 bases. The chain uses TRBV7-9 and TRBJ2-7; weak D call: TRBD1 (8 bases). The material sequenced was peripheral blood. The clonotype comes from a man aged 60 to 75 with acute or convalescent COVID-19. The CDR3 protein is CASSLEDREGDEQYF. The CDR3 coding sequence is TGTGCCAGCAGCCTGGAGGACAGGGAGGGAGACGAGCAGTACTTC.